The 27 T cell receptor beta chains below were found in one sample sequenced in a study of technical replicates of blood from a handful of donors (dated by TCRdb to 2016 to 2017). Libraries were built with the immunoSEQ multiplex PCR assay. The table was pulled from immuneACCESS by TCRdb, which kept in-frame rearrangements only. Such tables lose some clones; where checked, under half of the loss comes from unresolved V genes, and the rest has no known cause. Counted in this sample were about 100,000 clones; about 94% of them appeared once. Approximately 0.22% of the sample goes to the ten largest clones. Sequencing input: T cells isolated from PBMCs. The receptors originated from a human donor in good health.

Here the CDR3 DNA reads TGTGCCAGTAGATCAGCCCAGCGGCCCTACGAGCAGTACTTC. Protein product: CASRSAQRPYEQYF. The chain joins TRBV19 to TRBJ2-7; D is perhaps TRBD2 (5 bases). Germline V gives CDR1 LNHDA, CDR2 SQIVND (reference sequence). Trimming took off 6 bases at V and 2 bases at J, with 14 bases between the two ends. The CDR3 is 14 amino acids.

The chain combines TRBV30 with TRBJ2-3, with no clear D. Between the trimmed V and J ends, which lost 3 bases and 0 bases, there was a span of 10 bases. Germline CDR1 reads GTSNPN; CDR2 reads SVGIG (reference sequence). The CDR3 sequence is 14 residues long. The CDR3 sequence is CAWSKLSSTDTQYF. CDR3 coding DNA: TGTGCCTGGAGCAAGCTCTCTAGCACAGATACGCAGTATTTT.

The chain employs TRBV5-1 and TRBJ1-2; 8 bases are shared with TRBD1. Germline lookup yields CDR1 SGHRS and CDR2 YFSETQ. This CDR3 region has 17 residues. J was trimmed by 3 bases and V by 3 bases; bases with no gene match: 13. CDR3 amino acids: CASSSNLGPTGDYGYTF. CDR3 nucleotide sequence: TGCGCCAGCAGCTCCAACCTAGGACCGACAGGGGACTATGGCTACACCTTC.

This chain connects TRBV10-2 to TRBJ2-1; 11 positions agree with TRBD1. V was clipped by 7 bases and J by 8 bases; unmatched bases: 16. Germline loops: CDR1 WSHSY, CDR2 SAAADI. The CDR3 sequence is 17 residues long. In DNA, the CDR3 is TGCGCCAGCACCAGGACAGGGGGCCAAAGCGGGAGCGATGAGCAGTTCTTC. Residues: CASTRTGGQSGSDEQFF.

The chain carries TRBV6-1 and TRBJ1-4; maybe TRBD1 (5 bases). Per germline, CDR1 MNHNS and CDR2 SASEGT. The CDR3 has 16 amino acids. The V end lost 2 bases, the J end lost 5 bases, and 15 bases lay between the germline ends. The CDR3 here is CASSEQGDGGNEKLFF. CDR3 nucleotides: TGTGCCAGCAGTGAACAAGGGGACGGGGGGAATGAAAAACTGTTTTTT.

The chain combines TRBV28 with TRBJ1-1; D unclear. The V gene lost 8 bases and the J gene lost 5 bases, with 18 bases spanning the gap. The CDR3 runs 14 residues. In germline, CDR1 is MDHEN, CDR2 SYDVKM. CDR3 nucleotides: TGTGCCAGCGAAGACCCCGCCTCCGGGACTGAAGCTTTCTTT. It translates to CASEDPASGTEAFF.

A single count supports this clone. The chain joins TRBV5-1 to TRBJ2-7; a possible D gene is TRBD1 (8 bases). Germline CDR1 reads SGHRS; CDR2 reads YFSETQ. V lost 0 bases and J lost 4, with 32 bases in between. The CDR3 covers 21 residues. In DNA, the CDR3 is TGCGCCAGCAGCTTGGGAACTACAGGGGGACGAGGGAGGGCCGGTGTGTACGAGCAGTACTTC. Amino acids: CASSLGTTGGRGRAGVYEQYF.

This sequence joins TRBV19 and TRBJ2-7; 12 bases are a match to TRBD1. The ends lost 9 bases at V and 4 bases at J; junction bases unmatched: 4. The CDR3 loop spans 13 amino acids. Looked up from germline, CDR1 is LNHDA and CDR2 is SQIVND (reference sequence). CDR3: CASQGQGAYEQYF. Written as DNA, the CDR3 is TGTGCCAGCCAGGGACAGGGGGCTTACGAGCAGTACTTC.

In its sample, this clone was seen once. The chain links TRBV23-1 to TRBJ1-1; a weak D match, TRBD1 (5 bases). TRBV23-1 belongs to the ORF category, with a function that is uncertain. CDR3 length: 15 amino acids. V dropped 4 bases and J dropped 4 bases, with 16 bases sitting between them. The CDR3 bases are TGCGCCAGCAGTCTCCCGCGGGGGGGAGGCACTGAAGCTTTCTTT. This sequence encodes CASSLPRGGGTEAFF.

The chain has TRBV6-6 and TRBJ2-3; 7 nucleotides line up with TRBD1. Per the germline V gene, CDR1 is MNHNY and CDR2 is SVGAGI (reference sequence). The trim removed 3 bases at V and 2 bases at J, leaving 5 bases unmatched. The CDR3 covers 15 residues. This CDR3 is CASSYRQGLTDTQYF. In DNA, the CDR3 is TGTGCCAGCAGTTATAGACAGGGTCTCACAGATACGCAGTATTTT.

CDR3 loop: CASSPTGGGPTDTQYF. CDR3 sequence (DNA): TGCGCCAGCAGTCCGACAGGGGGGGGCCCCACAGATACGCAGTATTTT. V and J are TRBV5-1 and TRBJ2-3, with 9 bases identical to TRBD1. Germline loops: CDR1 SGHRS, CDR2 YFSETQ. Losses at the gene ends were 5 bases for V and 2 bases for J; bases not matched to a gene: 9. CDR3 size: 16 residues.

The V gene is TRBV7-2, the J gene TRBJ2-7; 13 bases map to TRBD2. The CDR3 covers 17 residues. Germline CDR1 and CDR2: SGHTA and FQGNSA. V trimming: 5 bases; J trimming: 6 bases; junction bases outside the gene matches: 13. CDR3 coding DNA: TGTGCCAGCAGCCCTCAAGGACTAGCGGGAGAGAGGATCGAGCAGTACTTC. The encoded protein is CASSPQGLAGERIEQYF.

With regard to this clone: This specimen includes other DNA sequences encoding the same CDR3. This chain links TRBV7-2 with TRBJ1-1; TRBD1 might be the D (6 bases). V lost 6 bases and J 1 base, leaving 12 bases between the germline ends. Germline V CDR1 and CDR2: SGHTA, FQGNSA. This CDR3 has 14 amino acids. The DNA of the CDR3 is TGTGCCAGCAGTTGGGGACATCAGAACACTGAAGCTTTCTTT. It specifies CASSWGHQNTEAFF.

This chain uses TRBV5-6 with TRBJ1-3, with D unclear. Germline V gene sequence: CDR1 SGHDT, CDR2 YYEEEE. Trimming stripped 2 bases from V and 1 base from J, with 4 bases between. The CDR3 sequence is 13 residues long. CDR3 nucleotides: TGTGCCAGCAGCTTCCCATCTGGAAACACCATATATTTT. Translating it yields CASSFPSGNTIYF.

This clone was counted once. V is TRBV28 and J is TRBJ2-7; D possibly corresponds to TRBD1 (5 bases). Between the trimmed V and J ends, which lost 5 bases and 5 bases, there was a span of 19 bases. This CDR3 has 15 residues. The germline V gene encodes CDR1 MDHEN and CDR2 SYDVKM. The CDR3 loop is CASSPRKGAMNEQYF. DNA of the CDR3: TGTGCCAGCAGTCCCAGGAAAGGGGCAATGAACGAGCAGTACTTC.

The rearrangement joins TRBV10-1 to TRBJ2-1, with 8 bases that match TRBD2. V lost 5 bases, J lost 0 bases, and 6 bases stayed unmatched. Per the germline V gene, CDR1 is WNHNN and CDR2 is SYGVQD (reference sequence). The CDR3 is 16 amino acids. CDR3 loop: CASSNYLAGSYNEQFF. The CDR3 nucleotides are TGCGCCAGCAGTAATTATCTAGCGGGCTCCTACAATGAGCAGTTCTTC.

The chain couples TRBV10-2 to TRBJ1-5; D call uncertain. The CDR3 totals 15 residues. Germline V gives CDR1 WSHSY, CDR2 SAAADI. The V end was cut by 2 bases, the J end by 0 bases, with 8 bases between. CDR3 DNA sequence: TGCGCCAGCAGTGAGAGAGGATATAGCAATCAGCCCCAGCATTTT. This translates into CASSERGYSNQPQHF.

This chain links TRBV5-1 with TRBJ1-3; D gene uncertain. The germline CDR1 and CDR2 sequences are SGHRS and YFSETQ. The CDR3 loop spans 14 amino acids. V shed 0 bases and J shed 1 base, with 5 bases lying between them. CDR3 nucleotides: TGCGCCAGCAGCTTGGCCTCTTCTGGAAACACCATATATTTT. Translating gives CASSLASSGNTIYF.

This chain links TRBV7-9 with TRBJ2-7, with TRBD1 as a possible D gene (5 bases). The V and J ends lost 0 bases and 6 bases respectively, with 12 bases between them. In germline, CDR1 is SEHNR, CDR2 FQNEAQ (reference sequence). The CDR3 length is 14 residues. This CDR3 is CASSLAETQGEQYF. CDR3 DNA sequence: TGTGCCAGCAGCTTAGCGGAGACGCAGGGCGAGCAGTACTTC. Complete variable domain (other parts from reference TRBV7-9 and TRBJ2-7): DTGVSQNPRHKITKRGQNVTFRCDPISEHNRLYWYRQTLGQGPEFLTYFQNEAQLEKSRLLSDRFSAERPKGSFSTLEIQRTEQGDSAMYLCASSLAETQGEQYFGPGTRLTVT.

This sequence joins TRBV6-4 and TRBJ1-1, with a weak D call TRBD1 (6 bases). CDR1 MRHNA and CDR2 SNTAGT come from the germline V gene. The CDR3 spans 14 residues. The V end lost 4 bases, the J end lost 4 bases, and 13 bases lay between the germline ends. This CDR3 is CASSGTGIGTEAFF. In DNA form, the CDR3 reads TGTGCCAGCAGTGGTACAGGGATCGGCACTGAAGCTTTCTTT.

CDR3 DNA sequence: TGTGCCAGCAGGCGCCGAGGAGCGAACACCGGGGAGCTGTTTTTT. Amino acids: CASRRRGANTGELFF. The chain joins TRBV5-6 to TRBJ2-2; D not resolved. The CDR3 has 15 amino acids. CDR1 and CDR2 from the germline V gene are SGHDT and YYEEEE. The ends were cut back, 5 bases at V and 0 bases at J, with 11 bases in the middle.

This chain joins TRBV6-6 and TRBJ1-6, with unresolved D. Trimming pared 7 bases from V and 9 bases from J, leaving 16 bases between. The CDR3 has 14 residues. Germline V gene sequence: CDR1 MNHNY, CDR2 SVGAGI (reference sequence). CDR3 in DNA: TGTGCCAGCACTGAACTTGGGAGCGGTTCACCCCTCCACTTT. Translating it yields CASTELGSGSPLHF.

The V and J genes are TRBV7-9 and TRBJ1-2; no clear D gene. This CDR3 has 14 residues. The V gene's germline CDR1 is SEHNR and CDR2 FQNEAQ (reference sequence). Trimming cost V 1 base and J 8 bases, with 14 bases left between them. The CDR3 DNA sequence: TGTGCCAGCAGCTTAGGCGGGCTGCGCGTAGGCTACACCTTC. It translates to CASSLGGLRVGYTF.

The genes are TRBV11-3 and TRBJ2-3, with 8 bases lining up with TRBD2. The CDR3 has 17 residues. Germline V lookup: CDR1 SGHNT, CDR2 YENEEA. J gave up 0 bases and V 4 bases, and 9 bases lay outside the gene matches. CDR3 nucleotides: TGTGCCAGCAGCTCCTACGTGGGCGGGGGGAGCACAGATACGCAGTATTTT. Translating it yields CASSSYVGGGSTDTQYF.

A word on this clone: At the DNA level, this CDR3 is encoded by other sequences in the same sample as well. V usage is TRBV5-1 and J usage is TRBJ2-3; D is undetermined. The CDR3 consists of 11 residues. The V gene lost 2 bases and the J gene lost 6 bases, with 4 bases spanning the gap. Germline V gives CDR1 SGHRS, CDR2 YFSETQ. The CDR3 here is CASSFADTQYF. The CDR3 DNA follows: TGCGCCAGCAGCTTCGCGGATACGCAGTATTTT.

CDR3 in amino acids: CASSRTLLGQGNIQYF. CDR3 DNA sequence: TGCGCCAGCAGCCGAACTCTCCTCGGCCAGGGGAACATTCAGTACTTC. The chain uses TRBV4-1 and TRBJ2-4, with TRBD1 as a possible D gene (6 bases). V was pared by 4 bases and J by 7 bases, with 20 bases between. Germline V gene sequence: CDR1 MGHRA, CDR2 YSYEKL. The CDR3 loop spans 16 amino acids.

This clone was detected only once. The chain couples TRBV27 to TRBJ2-2; 7 bases agree with TRBD2. Trimming took 7 bases from V and 2 from J; bases not matched to a gene: 10. The CDR3 runs 16 residues. Germline lookup yields CDR1 MNHEY and CDR2 SMNVEV (reference sequence). The CDR3 bases are TGTGCCAGCATCCCCCTAGCGGCAAAAAACACCGGGGAGCTGTTTTTT. Protein product: CASIPLAAKNTGELFF.